These T cell receptor beta chains were read from a single sample in a study of cytomegalovirus exposure and HLA in healthy donors. Clones were read by immunoSEQ multiplex PCR, and TCRdb kept only the in-frame ones, dropping some. Among approximately 160,000 clones listed, around 80% were seen once. Sequencing used PBMCs. Receptor source: a woman in her 50s in good health and CMV-seropositive. CDR3s include the opening cysteine and the closing phenylalanine or tryptophan. The order of the fields is V gene, CDR3 length, J gene, clone size, D gene, CDR3 DNA, CDR3 protein. The D gene is left open where the match is weak. Clone size is stated in some rows and not others, as once, few, many or a class when expanded.

V gene: TRBV4-2
CDR3 length: 15
J gene: TRBJ1-1
clone size: once
D gene: TRBD1
CDR3 DNA: TGTGCCAGCAGTGGGACAGCCATCATGAACACTGAAGCTTTCTTT
CDR3 protein: CASSGTAIMNTEAFF

V gene: TRBV4-1
CDR3 length: 15
J gene: TRBJ1-2
clone size: -
D gene: -
CDR3 DNA: TGCGCCAGCAGCCAAGATGGAGGGACCACCTATGGCTACACCTTC
CDR3 protein: CASSQDGGTTYGYTF

V gene: TRBV4-3
CDR3 length: 18
J gene: TRBJ2-1
clone size: -
D gene: -
CDR3 DNA: TGCGCCAGCAGCCCGGAGAGGGAACTCCCTGTAGGTGACAATGAGCAGTTCTTC
CDR3 protein: CASSPERELPVGDNEQFF

V gene: TRBV4-3
CDR3 length: 14
J gene: TRBJ2-1
clone size: -
D gene: -
CDR3 DNA: TGCGCCAGCAGCCAAGATTACCTAAACAATGAGCAGTTCTTC
CDR3 protein: CASSQDYLNNEQFF

V gene: TRBV6-6
CDR3 length: 12
J gene: TRBJ2-1
clone size: -
D gene: -
CDR3 DNA: TGTGCCAGCAGTCCTCAGGCGGGTGAGCAGTTCTTC
CDR3 protein: CASSPQAGEQFF

V gene: TRBV7-9
CDR3 length: 15
J gene: TRBJ2-3
clone size: -
D gene: -
CDR3 DNA: TGTGCCAGCAGCCAAACAGCGACTACGGGAGATACGCAGTATTTT
CDR3 protein: CASSQTATTGDTQYF

V gene: TRBV25-1
CDR3 length: 14
J gene: TRBJ2-7
clone size: -
D gene: TRBD2
CDR3 DNA: TGTGCCAGCAGTAACCCCCGGGAGGACTACGAGCAGTACTTC
CDR3 protein: CASSNPREDYEQYF

V gene: TRBV7-8
CDR3 length: 16
J gene: TRBJ1-4
clone size: -
D gene: -
CDR3 DNA: TGTGCCAGCAGCTTAGAAGAGGTCTGGATCTTTGAAAAACTGTTTTTT
CDR3 protein: CASSLEEVWIFEKLFF

V gene: TRBV11-2
CDR3 length: 15
J gene: TRBJ2-3
clone size: -
D gene: TRBD2
CDR3 DNA: TGTGCCAGCAGCTTTAGCGGGGGGGCATTAGATACGCAGTATTTT
CDR3 protein: CASSFSGGALDTQYF

V gene: TRBV18
CDR3 length: 13
J gene: TRBJ1-2
clone size: -
D gene: -
CDR3 DNA: TGTGCCAGCTCACCGGACAGTTACTATGGCTACACCTTC
CDR3 protein: CASSPDSYYGYTF

V gene: TRBV4-1
CDR3 length: 16
J gene: TRBJ2-1
clone size: -
D gene: TRBD2
CDR3 DNA: TGCGCCAGCAGCCGGCTCCCGGGACTAGGCCACAATGAGCAGTTCTTC
CDR3 protein: CASSRLPGLGHNEQFF

V gene: TRBV27
CDR3 length: 14
J gene: TRBJ1-4
clone size: -
D gene: TRBD1
CDR3 DNA: TGTGCCAGCAGTTCGGACAGGGAGATTGAAAAACTGTTTTTT
CDR3 protein: CASSSDREIEKLFF

V gene: TRBV6-6
CDR3 length: 16
J gene: TRBJ2-5
clone size: -
D gene: -
CDR3 DNA: TGTGCCAGCAGTTACTCATTGGTAGAGGGTTGGGAGACCCAGTACTTC
CDR3 protein: CASSYSLVEGWETQYF

V gene: TRBV27
CDR3 length: 16
J gene: TRBJ2-1
clone size: -
D gene: TRBD2
CDR3 DNA: TGTGCCAGCAGTTTGCTCCGGGACTATACTTACAATGAGCAGTTCTTC
CDR3 protein: CASSLLRDYTYNEQFF

V gene: TRBV5-5
CDR3 length: 14
J gene: TRBJ2-7
clone size: -
D gene: TRBD1
CDR3 DNA: TGTGCCAGCAGCTGGGGACAGGGTCTCTACGAGCAGTACTTC
CDR3 protein: CASSWGQGLYEQYF

V gene: TRBV19
CDR3 length: 14
J gene: TRBJ2-2
clone size: -
D gene: -
CDR3 DNA: TGTGCCAGTACCAACCAGGGGAACACCGGGGAGCTGTTTTTT
CDR3 protein: CASTNQGNTGELFF

V gene: TRBV9
CDR3 length: 14
J gene: TRBJ2-7
clone size: -
D gene: -
CDR3 DNA: TGTGCCAGCAGCCGAACAGGCCTCTCCTACGAGCAGTACTTC
CDR3 protein: CASSRTGLSYEQYF

V gene: TRBV4-2
CDR3 length: 14
J gene: TRBJ2-1
clone size: -
D gene: -
CDR3 DNA: TGTGCCAGCAGCGCCGGAGTCCCCGACTATGAGCAGTTCTTC
CDR3 protein: CASSAGVPDYEQFF

V gene: TRBV7-9
CDR3 length: 12
J gene: TRBJ1-1
clone size: -
D gene: -
CDR3 DNA: TGTTCCAGCAGCTTAGAAATAGATAAAGCTTTCTTT
CDR3 protein: CSSSLEIDKAFF

V gene: TRBV5-4
CDR3 length: 14
J gene: TRBJ1-2
clone size: once
D gene: -
CDR3 DNA: TGTGCCAGCAGCCCCAGGACAGCTAGCTATGGCTACACCTTC
CDR3 protein: CASSPRTASYGYTF

V gene: TRBV7-3
CDR3 length: 13
J gene: TRBJ2-5
clone size: -
D gene: -
CDR3 DNA: TGTGCCAGCAGCAACTCAGGGAAGGAGACCCAGTACTTC
CDR3 protein: CASSNSGKETQYF

V gene: TRBV4-2
CDR3 length: 15
J gene: TRBJ2-2
clone size: few
D gene: TRBD2
CDR3 DNA: TGTGCCAGCAGCCAAGATAGCGGGAGGACCGGGGAGCTGTTTTTT
CDR3 protein: CASSQDSGRTGELFF

V gene: TRBV30
CDR3 length: 14
J gene: TRBJ2-4
clone size: once
D gene: TRBD2
CDR3 DNA: TGTGCCTGGAGCTGGGGAGGGGACTGGAACATTCAGTACTTC
CDR3 protein: CAWSWGGDWNIQYF

V gene: TRBV18
CDR3 length: 12
J gene: TRBJ2-7
clone size: -
D gene: -
CDR3 DNA: TGTGCCAGCTCAGCGTCCTCCTACGAGCAGTACTTC
CDR3 protein: CASSASSYEQYF

V gene: TRBV5-1
CDR3 length: 16
J gene: TRBJ2-7
clone size: -
D gene: -
CDR3 DNA: TGCGCCAGCAGCTCGGTTCCCCCAGGGAAAACCTACGAGCAGTACTTC
CDR3 protein: CASSSVPPGKTYEQYF

V gene: TRBV7-9
CDR3 length: 16
J gene: TRBJ1-1
clone size: -
D gene: TRBD1
CDR3 DNA: TGTGCCAGCAGCCAAATACCGGGACAGGGGATCACTGAAGCTTTCTTT
CDR3 protein: CASSQIPGQGITEAFF

V gene: TRBV5-1
CDR3 length: 16
J gene: TRBJ2-7
clone size: once
D gene: TRBD2
CDR3 DNA: TGCGCCAGCAGCGTGGGACTAGCGGGAAGCTCCTACGAGCAGTACTTC
CDR3 protein: CASSVGLAGSSYEQYF

V gene: TRBV7-6
CDR3 length: 16
J gene: TRBJ2-1
clone size: -
D gene: -
CDR3 DNA: TGTGCCAGCAGCTTAGACGGGGGGCGCCGCTACAATGAGCAGTTCTTC
CDR3 protein: CASSLDGGRRYNEQFF

V gene: TRBV7-2
CDR3 length: 18
J gene: TRBJ1-6
clone size: -
D gene: TRBD1
CDR3 DNA: TGTGCCAGCAGCTTAACCCATAAAGGGACAGGGTGGAGTTCACCCCTCCACTTT
CDR3 protein: CASSLTHKGTGWSSPLHF

V gene: TRBV7-2
CDR3 length: 15
J gene: TRBJ2-7
clone size: -
D gene: -
CDR3 DNA: TGTGCCAGCAGCTCCCGGTCAGGGGAGCCCTACGAGCAGTACTTC
CDR3 protein: CASSSRSGEPYEQYF

V gene: TRBV9
CDR3 length: 16
J gene: TRBJ1-2
clone size: -
D gene: TRBD1
CDR3 DNA: TGTGCCAGCAGCCCCACCCAGACAGGGGGGGACTATGGCTACACCTTC
CDR3 protein: CASSPTQTGGDYGYTF

V gene: TRBV30
CDR3 length: 15
J gene: TRBJ1-6
clone size: -
D gene: TRBD1
CDR3 DNA: TGTGCCTGGAGTGTACAGGGGGCCAATAATTCACCCCTCCACTTT
CDR3 protein: CAWSVQGANNSPLHF

V gene: TRBV21-1
CDR3 length: 13
J gene: TRBJ2-1
clone size: -
D gene: -
CDR3 DNA: TGTGCCAGCCGCGACAGGGGATACAATGAGCAGTTCTTC
CDR3 protein: CASRDRGYNEQFF

V gene: TRBV5-1
CDR3 length: 14
J gene: TRBJ2-5
clone size: -
D gene: -
CDR3 DNA: TGCGCCAGCAGCTTCGGAGGGTACCAAGAGACCCAGTACTTC
CDR3 protein: CASSFGGYQETQYF

V gene: TRBV30
CDR3 length: 16
J gene: TRBJ1-2
clone size: -
D gene: TRBD1
CDR3 DNA: TGTGCCTGGAATACCGGGACAGGGGGCTCAGGATATGGCTACACCTTC
CDR3 protein: CAWNTGTGGSGYGYTF

V gene: TRBV6-6
CDR3 length: 13
J gene: TRBJ2-5
clone size: few
D gene: TRBD1
CDR3 DNA: TGTGCCAGCAGAACGACAGGGACGGAGACCCAGTACTTC
CDR3 protein: CASRTTGTETQYF

V gene: TRBV5-1
CDR3 length: 14
J gene: TRBJ2-4
clone size: -
D gene: -
CDR3 DNA: TGCGCCAGCAGCTTTTCGGGGGACAAAAACATTCAGTACTTC
CDR3 protein: CASSFSGDKNIQYF

V gene: TRBV18
CDR3 length: 14
J gene: TRBJ2-1
clone size: -
D gene: -
CDR3 DNA: TGTGCCAGCTCGGGGGGTAGGTACTACAATGAGCAGTTCTTC
CDR3 protein: CASSGGRYYNEQFF

V gene: TRBV2
CDR3 length: 11
J gene: TRBJ1-2
clone size: few
D gene: -
CDR3 DNA: TGTGCCAGCAGCGTTAACTATGGCTACACCTTC
CDR3 protein: CASSVNYGYTF

V gene: TRBV18
CDR3 length: 13
J gene: TRBJ2-5
clone size: -
D gene: -
CDR3 DNA: TGTGCCAGCTCAACAGACATACAAGAGACCCAGTACTTC
CDR3 protein: CASSTDIQETQYF

V gene: TRBV7-2
CDR3 length: 16
J gene: TRBJ2-2
clone size: -
D gene: -
CDR3 DNA: TGTGCCAGCAGCTTAGAGGGGGGGACGAACACCGGGGAGCTGTTTTTT
CDR3 protein: CASSLEGGTNTGELFF

V gene: TRBV7-3
CDR3 length: 13
J gene: TRBJ2-1
clone size: once
D gene: TRBD2
CDR3 DNA: TGTGCCAGCAGCTTCGGACTAGCCAATGAGCAGTTCTTC
CDR3 protein: CASSFGLANEQFF

V gene: TRBV9
CDR3 length: 16
J gene: TRBJ2-3
clone size: few
D gene: TRBD2
CDR3 DNA: TGTGCCAGCAGCCCTCTGGCGGGAGGAACCACAGATACGCAGTATTTT
CDR3 protein: CASSPLAGGTTDTQYF

V gene: TRBV28
CDR3 length: 16
J gene: TRBJ1-5
clone size: -
D gene: -
CDR3 DNA: TGTGCCAGCAGTTTAGAATTCTTCGGGGGAGGTCAGCCCCAGCATTTT
CDR3 protein: CASSLEFFGGGQPQHF

V gene: TRBV19
CDR3 length: 17
J gene: TRBJ1-4
clone size: few
D gene: -
CDR3 DNA: TGTGCCAGTAACCGACAGTCCCCCGTTGCAACTAATGAAAAACTGTTTTTT
CDR3 protein: CASNRQSPVATNEKLFF

V gene: TRBV5-4
CDR3 length: 16
J gene: TRBJ2-2
clone size: -
D gene: TRBD1
CDR3 DNA: TGTGCCAGCAGTATGGACAGGGGGGTCTTGACCGGGGAGCTGTTTTTT
CDR3 protein: CASSMDRGVLTGELFF

V gene: TRBV11-2
CDR3 length: 12
J gene: TRBJ1-5
clone size: few
D gene: -
CDR3 DNA: TGTGCCAGCAGCTTACTGAGACAGCCCCAGCATTTT
CDR3 protein: CASSLLRQPQHF

V gene: TRBV7-2
CDR3 length: 17
J gene: TRBJ1-2
clone size: once
D gene: -
CDR3 DNA: TGTGCCAGCAGCTTAGGTCAGGGAGGGGCGGGGAACTATGGCTACACCTTC
CDR3 protein: CASSLGQGGAGNYGYTF

V gene: TRBV6-6
CDR3 length: 16
J gene: TRBJ1-1
clone size: few
D gene: TRBD1
CDR3 DNA: TGTGCCAGCAGCGACCCGGGACAGGGGATGAACACTGAAGCTTTCTTT
CDR3 protein: CASSDPGQGMNTEAFF

V gene: TRBV9
CDR3 length: 15
J gene: TRBJ2-1
clone size: -
D gene: -
CDR3 DNA: TGTGCCAGCAGCGTAGACGGGAACGGGAACAATGAGCAGTTCTTC
CDR3 protein: CASSVDGNGNNEQFF

V gene: TRBV6-5
CDR3 length: 15
J gene: TRBJ2-5
clone size: once
D gene: -
CDR3 DNA: TGTGCCAGCAGTTCAGCTCGGGCGGGCCAAGAGACCCAGTACTTC
CDR3 protein: CASSSARAGQETQYF

V gene: TRBV29-1
CDR3 length: 16
J gene: TRBJ2-1
clone size: -
D gene: TRBD2
CDR3 DNA: TGCAGCGTTGAAGATTGGGTTAGCGGGATCTACAATGAGCAGTTCTTC
CDR3 protein: CSVEDWVSGIYNEQFF